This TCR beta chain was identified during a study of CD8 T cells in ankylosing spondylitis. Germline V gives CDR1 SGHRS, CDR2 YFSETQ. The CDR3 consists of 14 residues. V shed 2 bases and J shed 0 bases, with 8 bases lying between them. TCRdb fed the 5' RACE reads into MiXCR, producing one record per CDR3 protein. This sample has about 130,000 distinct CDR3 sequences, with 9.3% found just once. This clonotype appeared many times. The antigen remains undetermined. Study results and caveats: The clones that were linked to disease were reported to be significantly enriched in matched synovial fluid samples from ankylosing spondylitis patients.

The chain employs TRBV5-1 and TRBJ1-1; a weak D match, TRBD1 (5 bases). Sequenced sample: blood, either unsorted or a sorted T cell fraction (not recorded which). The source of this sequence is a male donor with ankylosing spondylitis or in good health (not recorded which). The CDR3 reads CASSFGGMNTEAFF. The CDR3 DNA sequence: TGCGCCAGCAGCTTTGGGGGAATGAACACTGAAGCTTTCTTT.